This is a list of T cell receptor beta chains from one sample in a study of cytomegalovirus exposure and HLA in healthy donors. Measured with immunoSEQ multiplex PCR; TCRdb has only the in-frame clones, and not every one. The sample holds about 360,000 clones, more than 80% seen once. Sample: PBMCs. These receptors were taken from a woman under 30 in good health and CMV-seronegative. Both conserved end residues are part of each CDR3. The order of the fields is D gene, J gene, V gene, clone size, CDR3 DNA, CDR3 protein. The D gene is left open where the match is weak. Rows may omit the clone size; those that give it use once, few, many or a size class.

d_call: TRBD2
j_call: TRBJ2-7
v_call: TRBV9
clone_size: -
cdr3_nt: TGTGCCAGCAGCTCCCCCGGGACTAGCACGCCCTACGAGCAGTACTTC
cdr3_aa: CASSSPGTSTPYEQYF

d_call: TRBD1
j_call: TRBJ2-7
v_call: TRBV27
clone_size: -
cdr3_nt: TGTGCCAGCAGTTTAGACAGGGGGCAGCGCTACGAGCAGTACTTC
cdr3_aa: CASSLDRGQRYEQYF

d_call: -
j_call: TRBJ1-3
v_call: TRBV27
clone_size: -
cdr3_nt: TGTGCCAGCAGTCCGTGGCGGGAGGGGCTCTCTGGAAACACCATATATTTT
cdr3_aa: CASSPWREGLSGNTIYF

d_call: TRBD2
j_call: TRBJ2-3
v_call: TRBV2
clone_size: -
cdr3_nt: TGTGCCAGTCCCACCCTAGCGGGGGCAGGGGATACGCAGTATTTT
cdr3_aa: CASPTLAGAGDTQYF

d_call: TRBD1
j_call: TRBJ2-2
v_call: TRBV25-1
clone_size: -
cdr3_nt: TGTGCCAGCAGTGAGAGGGCAGGGGGCTACACCGGGGAGCTGTTTTTT
cdr3_aa: CASSERAGGYTGELFF

d_call: TRBD2
j_call: TRBJ2-2
v_call: TRBV2
clone_size: -
cdr3_nt: TGTGCCAGCGTGGTCACGACTAGCGTAAGCGGGGAGCTGTTTTTT
cdr3_aa: CASVVTTSVSGELFF

d_call: TRBD1
j_call: TRBJ2-2
v_call: TRBV6-5
clone_size: -
cdr3_nt: TGTGCCAGCAGTTCCGAAGGACAGGGGGCGAGCGGGGAGCTGTTTTTT
cdr3_aa: CASSSEGQGASGELFF

d_call: -
j_call: TRBJ2-1
v_call: TRBV15
clone_size: -
cdr3_nt: TGTGCCACCAGCAGAGGACTAGACTATGAGCAGTTCTTC
cdr3_aa: CATSRGLDYEQFF

d_call: -
j_call: TRBJ1-2
v_call: TRBV28
clone_size: -
cdr3_nt: TGTGCCAGCAGTTTCGACTATGGCTACACCTTC
cdr3_aa: CASSFDYGYTF

d_call: -
j_call: TRBJ2-1
v_call: TRBV7-9
clone_size: -
cdr3_nt: TGTGCCAGCAGCCCAGCCTCACTGGGACTTCATGAGCAGTTCTTC
cdr3_aa: CASSPASLGLHEQFF

d_call: TRBD1
j_call: TRBJ1-5
v_call: TRBV19
clone_size: few
cdr3_nt: TGTGCCAGTAGTATAGCGACAGGGGGTAGCAATCAGCCCCAGCATTTT
cdr3_aa: CASSIATGGSNQPQHF

d_call: -
j_call: TRBJ1-2
v_call: TRBV5-4
clone_size: -
cdr3_nt: TGTGCCAGCTCACCAGGCTGGGGAGACTATGGCTACACCTTC
cdr3_aa: CASSPGWGDYGYTF

d_call: -
j_call: TRBJ2-2
v_call: TRBV2
clone_size: -
cdr3_nt: TGTGCCAGCAGTGAGGCCCACAGATACACCGGGGAGCTGTTTTTT
cdr3_aa: CASSEAHRYTGELFF

d_call: -
j_call: TRBJ1-2
v_call: TRBV5-5
clone_size: few
cdr3_nt: TGTGCCAGCAGCCACACATTCGGATCTAGCTATGGCTACACCTTC
cdr3_aa: CASSHTFGSSYGYTF

d_call: -
j_call: TRBJ2-7
v_call: TRBV7-9
clone_size: once
cdr3_nt: TGTGCCAGCAGCCCTACCGGGGGGCTCTACGAGCAGTACTTC
cdr3_aa: CASSPTGGLYEQYF

d_call: -
j_call: TRBJ1-1
v_call: TRBV10-1
clone_size: once
cdr3_nt: TGCGCCAGCAGCCCCGGGACATCAGTTATTAACACTGAAGCTTTCTTT
cdr3_aa: CASSPGTSVINTEAFF

d_call: TRBD1
j_call: TRBJ2-7
v_call: TRBV11-2
clone_size: few
cdr3_nt: TGTGCCAGCAGTACGGGACAGACCTACGAGCAGTACTTC
cdr3_aa: CASSTGQTYEQYF

d_call: -
j_call: TRBJ1-2
v_call: TRBV5-6
clone_size: -
cdr3_nt: TGTGCCAGCGATCGCGGGACGTCCACTAACTATGGCTACACCTTC
cdr3_aa: CASDRGTSTNYGYTF

d_call: TRBD2
j_call: TRBJ2-5
v_call: TRBV28
clone_size: -
cdr3_nt: TGTGCCAGCAAAGGCGGGAGTCACTGGGAGACCCAGTACTTC
cdr3_aa: CASKGGSHWETQYF

d_call: TRBD2
j_call: TRBJ2-7
v_call: TRBV5-1
clone_size: -
cdr3_nt: TGCGCCAGCAGCTTGGCCCGAAGCGGGGGCAGGAACGAGCAGTACTTC
cdr3_aa: CASSLARSGGRNEQYF

d_call: -
j_call: TRBJ1-3
v_call: TRBV6-5
clone_size: -
cdr3_nt: TGTGCCAGCAGTTATAACGACAGGATTGGAAACACCATATATTTT
cdr3_aa: CASSYNDRIGNTIYF

d_call: -
j_call: TRBJ2-7
v_call: TRBV19
clone_size: once
cdr3_nt: TGTGCCAGTAGTACGGTCCCTACGGTCCCCTACGAGCAGTACTTC
cdr3_aa: CASSTVPTVPYEQYF

d_call: TRBD1
j_call: TRBJ1-2
v_call: TRBV5-1
clone_size: -
cdr3_nt: TGCGCCAGCAGCCGTTTGGGACAGGGTAATGGCTACACCTTC
cdr3_aa: CASSRLGQGNGYTF